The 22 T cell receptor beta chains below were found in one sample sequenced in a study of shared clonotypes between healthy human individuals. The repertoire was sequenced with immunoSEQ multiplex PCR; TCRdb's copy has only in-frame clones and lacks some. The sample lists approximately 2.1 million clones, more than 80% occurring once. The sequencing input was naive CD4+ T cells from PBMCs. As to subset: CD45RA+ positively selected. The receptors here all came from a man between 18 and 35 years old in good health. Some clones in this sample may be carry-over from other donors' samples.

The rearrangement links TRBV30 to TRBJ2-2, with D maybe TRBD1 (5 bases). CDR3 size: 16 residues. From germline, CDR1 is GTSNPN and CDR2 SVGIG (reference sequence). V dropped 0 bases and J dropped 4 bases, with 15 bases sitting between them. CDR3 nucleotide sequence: TGTGCCTGGAGTGTCATAGGGGCGCGAGGCACCGGGGAGCTGTTTTTT. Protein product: CAWSVIGARGTGELFF. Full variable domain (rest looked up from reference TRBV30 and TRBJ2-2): SQTIHQWPATLVQPVGSPLSLECTVEGTSNPNLYWYRQAAGRGLQLLFYSVGIGQISSEVPQNLSASRPQDRQFILSSKKLLLSDSGFYLCAWSVIGARGTGELFFGEGSRLTVL.

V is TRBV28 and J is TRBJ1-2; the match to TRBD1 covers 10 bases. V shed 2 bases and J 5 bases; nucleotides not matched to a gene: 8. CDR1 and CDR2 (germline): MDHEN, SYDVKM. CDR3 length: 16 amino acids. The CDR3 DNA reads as TGTGCCAGCAGTTTACCGGGGACAGGGGTGGGGTATGGCTACACCTTC. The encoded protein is CASSLPGTGVGYGYTF.

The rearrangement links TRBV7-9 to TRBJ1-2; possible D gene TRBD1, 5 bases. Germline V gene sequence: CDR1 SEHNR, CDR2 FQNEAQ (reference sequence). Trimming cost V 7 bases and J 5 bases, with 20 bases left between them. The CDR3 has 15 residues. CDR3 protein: CASTSSEGRQYGYTF. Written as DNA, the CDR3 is TGTGCCAGCACCAGTTCCGAGGGGCGGCAATATGGCTACACCTTC.

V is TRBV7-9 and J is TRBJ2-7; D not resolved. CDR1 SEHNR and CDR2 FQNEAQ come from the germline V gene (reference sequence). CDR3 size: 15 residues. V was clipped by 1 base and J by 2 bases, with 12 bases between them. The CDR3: CASSLGPRAAYEQYF. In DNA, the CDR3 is TGTGCCAGCAGCTTAGGACCTCGAGCCGCCTACGAGCAGTACTTC.

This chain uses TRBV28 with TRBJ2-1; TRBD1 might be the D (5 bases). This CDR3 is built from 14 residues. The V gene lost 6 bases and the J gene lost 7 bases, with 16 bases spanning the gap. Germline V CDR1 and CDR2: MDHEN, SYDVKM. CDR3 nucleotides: TGTGCCAGCAGACTACAGGACCCTTGGAATGAGCAGTTCTTC. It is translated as CASRLQDPWNEQFF.

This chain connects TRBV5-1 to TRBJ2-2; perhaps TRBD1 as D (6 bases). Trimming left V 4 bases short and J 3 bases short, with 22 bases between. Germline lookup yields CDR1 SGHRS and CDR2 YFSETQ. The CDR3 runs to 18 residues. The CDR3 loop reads CASSPFFTRGYDTGELFF. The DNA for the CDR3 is TGCGCCAGCAGCCCCTTCTTCACCAGGGGCTACGACACCGGGGAGCTGTTTTTT. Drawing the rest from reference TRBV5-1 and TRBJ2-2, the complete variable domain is KAGVTQTPRYLIKTRGQQVTLSCSPISGHRSVSWYQQTPGQGLQFLFEYFSETQRNKGNFPGRFSGRQFSNSRSEMNVSTLELGDSALYLCASSPFFTRGYDTGELFFGEGSRLTVL.

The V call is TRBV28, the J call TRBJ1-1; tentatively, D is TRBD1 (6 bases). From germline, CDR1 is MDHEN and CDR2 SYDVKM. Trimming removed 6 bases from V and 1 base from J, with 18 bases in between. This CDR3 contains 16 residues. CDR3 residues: CASSRPRGVGNTEAFF. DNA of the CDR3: TGTGCCAGCAGCCGTCCGAGGGGGGTGGGGAACACTGAAGCTTTCTTT.

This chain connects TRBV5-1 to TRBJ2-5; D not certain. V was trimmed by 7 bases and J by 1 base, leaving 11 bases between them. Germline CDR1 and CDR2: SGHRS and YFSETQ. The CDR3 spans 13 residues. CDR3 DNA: TGCGCCAGCGGGCCGTCGTCCCAAGAGACCCAGTACTTC. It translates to CASGPSSQETQYF.

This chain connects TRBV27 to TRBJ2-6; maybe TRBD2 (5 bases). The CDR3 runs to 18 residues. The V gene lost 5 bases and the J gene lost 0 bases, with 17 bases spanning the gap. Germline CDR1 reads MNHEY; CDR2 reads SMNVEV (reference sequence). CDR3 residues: CASSRIGPSGSGANVLTF. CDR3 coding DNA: TGTGCCAGCAGTCGAATAGGACCCAGCGGCTCTGGGGCCAACGTCCTGACTTTC.

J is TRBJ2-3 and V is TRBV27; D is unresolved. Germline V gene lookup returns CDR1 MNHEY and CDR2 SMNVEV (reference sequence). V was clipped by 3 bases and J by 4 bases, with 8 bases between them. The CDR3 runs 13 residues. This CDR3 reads CASSFTYSDTQYF. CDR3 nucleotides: TGTGCCAGCAGTTTCACTTACTCAGATACGCAGTATTTT.

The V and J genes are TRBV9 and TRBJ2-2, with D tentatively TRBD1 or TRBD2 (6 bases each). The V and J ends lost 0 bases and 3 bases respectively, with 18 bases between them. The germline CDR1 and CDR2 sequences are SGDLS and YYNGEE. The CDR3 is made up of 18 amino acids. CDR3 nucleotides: TGTGCCAGCAGCGTAGGAAGGGGGGCTGGCGCCTACACCGGGGAGCTGTTTTTT. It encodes CASSVGRGAGAYTGELFF.

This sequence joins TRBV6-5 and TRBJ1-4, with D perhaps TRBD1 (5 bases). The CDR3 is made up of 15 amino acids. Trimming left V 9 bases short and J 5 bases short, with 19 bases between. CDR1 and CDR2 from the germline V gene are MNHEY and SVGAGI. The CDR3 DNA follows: TGTGCCAGTTCCCGGGACGGGGGAGTAAATGAAAAACTGTTTTTT. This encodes CASSRDGGVNEKLFF.

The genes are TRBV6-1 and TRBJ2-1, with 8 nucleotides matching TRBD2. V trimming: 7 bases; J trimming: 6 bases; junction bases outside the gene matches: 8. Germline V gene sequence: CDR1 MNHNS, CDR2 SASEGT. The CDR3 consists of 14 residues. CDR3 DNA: TGTGCCAGCATAACGGGAGGGCCCGGCAATGAGCAGTTCTTC. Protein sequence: CASITGGPGNEQFF.

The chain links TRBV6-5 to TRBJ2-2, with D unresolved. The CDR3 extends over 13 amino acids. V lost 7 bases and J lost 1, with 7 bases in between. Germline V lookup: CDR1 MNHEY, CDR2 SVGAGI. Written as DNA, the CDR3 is TGTGCCAGCAAAGGCAGGAACACCGGGGAGCTGTTTTTT. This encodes CASKGRNTGELFF.

The CDR3 spells CASSDPGLAGVYNEQFF. The CDR3 DNA reads TGTGCCAGCAGTGACCCGGGACTAGCGGGCGTATACAATGAGCAGTTCTTC. V usage is TRBV27 and J usage is TRBJ2-1, with TRBD2 matching over 12 bases. The CDR3 sequence is 17 residues long. The junction had 9 bases not matched to a gene; V was cut back by 5 bases and J by 4 bases. Germline lookup yields CDR1 MNHEY and CDR2 SMNVEV (reference sequence).

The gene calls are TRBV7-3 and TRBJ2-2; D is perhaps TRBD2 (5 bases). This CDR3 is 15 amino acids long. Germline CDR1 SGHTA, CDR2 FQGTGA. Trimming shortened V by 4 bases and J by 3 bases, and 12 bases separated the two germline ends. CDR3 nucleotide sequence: TGTGCCAGCAGCTCCCGTGGCGGGTACACCGGGGAGCTGTTTTTT. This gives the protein CASSSRGGYTGELFF.

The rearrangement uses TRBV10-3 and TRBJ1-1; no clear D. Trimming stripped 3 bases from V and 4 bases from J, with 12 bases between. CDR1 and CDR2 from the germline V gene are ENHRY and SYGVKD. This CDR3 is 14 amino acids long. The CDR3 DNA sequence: TGTGCCATCAGTGATCGGACCCGGGGCACTGAAGCTTTCTTT. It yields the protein CAISDRTRGTEAFF.

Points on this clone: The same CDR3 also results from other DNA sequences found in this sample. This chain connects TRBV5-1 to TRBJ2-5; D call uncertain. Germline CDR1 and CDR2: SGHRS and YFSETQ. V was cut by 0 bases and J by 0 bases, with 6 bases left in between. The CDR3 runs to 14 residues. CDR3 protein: CASSLGGYQETQYF. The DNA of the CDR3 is TGCGCCAGCAGCTTGGGCGGATACCAAGAGACCCAGTACTTC.

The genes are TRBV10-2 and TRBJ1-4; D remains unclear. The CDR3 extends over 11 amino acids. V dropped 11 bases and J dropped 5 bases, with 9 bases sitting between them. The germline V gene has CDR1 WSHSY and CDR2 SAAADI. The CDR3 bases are TGCGCCTCCCGGGAAAATGAAAAACTGTTTTTT. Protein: CASRENEKLFF.

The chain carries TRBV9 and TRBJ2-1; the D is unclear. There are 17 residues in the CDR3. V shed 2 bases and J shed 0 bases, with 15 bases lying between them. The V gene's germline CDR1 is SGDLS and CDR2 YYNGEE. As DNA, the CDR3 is TGTGCCAGCAGCGTCAGAGAGTCAGGTAGCTCCTACAATGAGCAGTTCTTC. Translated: CASSVRESGSSYNEQFF.

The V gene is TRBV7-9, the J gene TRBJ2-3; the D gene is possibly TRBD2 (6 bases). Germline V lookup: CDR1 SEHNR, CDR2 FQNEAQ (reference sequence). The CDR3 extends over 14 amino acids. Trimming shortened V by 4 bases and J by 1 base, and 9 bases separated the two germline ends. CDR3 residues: CASSWDSGTDTQYF. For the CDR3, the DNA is TGTGCCAGCAGCTGGGACTCGGGCACAGATACGCAGTATTTT.

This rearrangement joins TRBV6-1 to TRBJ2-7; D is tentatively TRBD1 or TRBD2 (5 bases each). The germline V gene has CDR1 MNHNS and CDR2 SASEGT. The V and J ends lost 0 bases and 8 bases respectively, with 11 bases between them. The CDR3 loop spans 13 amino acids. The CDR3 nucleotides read TGTGCCAGCAGTGAAGCGGGGGAGAGACAGCAGTACTTC. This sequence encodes CASSEAGERQQYF.